This TCR beta chain was sequenced for a study of blood T cell repertoires in COVID-19. Whole-study context: Researchers got acute and convalescent COVID-19 samples from the United States, Italy and Spain. PBMCs, B-cell-depleted T cells, or T cells provided the cDNA or gDNA that made up the material.

Germline-derived CDR1 and CDR2 are MNHEY and SVGAGI. V was pared by 0 bases and J by 5 bases, with 11 bases between. This CDR3 is 15 amino acids long. Original processing methods: Estimation of nucleated cell counts relied on the amplification of reference gene primers. Sequenced by immunoSEQ multiplex PCR; TCRdb stores in-frame clones only, minus some. That table supplies the V and J calls and clone size; D and trimming were determined from the DNA. Of fewer than 300,000 clones in the sample, 65% to 85% were seen once. Source material: peripheral blood. The receptor's source is a man older than 75 with acute or convalescent COVID-19. The chain joins TRBV6-5 to TRBJ1-5; D possibly corresponds to TRBD1 (6 bases). CDR3 nucleotides: TGTGCCAGCAGTTACTCGGGGGGGCCGGATCAGCCCCAGCATTTT. Translation: CASSYSGGPDQPQHF.